This T cell receptor beta chain derives from a study of cytomegalovirus exposure and HLA in healthy donors. Study-wide findings and caveats: Listed as cytomegalovirus-associated were more than 150 TCR beta chains.

Separate from the approximately 700-subject first cohort was the 120-subject validation cohort, to which the donors belonged. Generated by immunoSEQ multiplex PCR, the TCRdb table keeps only in-frame clones and is missing some. This table holds 100,000 to 150,000 clones, 90% to 97% found once. With regard to this clone: The antigen is unknown.

Source material: PBMCs. The clonotype originates from a man aged 18 to 30 in good health and CMV-seronegative.

The CDR3 DNA reads TGTGCCAGCAGCTTAGAAAGGGGAAATGAGCAGTTCTTC. Translation: CASSLERGNEQFF. This chain uses TRBV7-2 with TRBJ2-1; the D gene is possibly TRBD1 (5 bases). CDR3 length: 13 residues. The V and J ends lost 1 base and 7 bases respectively, with 8 bases between them. Per germline, CDR1 SGHTA and CDR2 FQGNSA.